The 31 T cell receptor beta chains presented below share a single source sample, sequenced in a study of T cell responses to AZD1222 COVID-19 vaccine. Measured with immunoSEQ multiplex PCR; TCRdb has only the in-frame clones, and not every one. The sample lists roughly 150,000 clones, 90% to 95% occurring once. Sequences were derived from peripheral blood, sampled on day 0 of AZD1222 vaccination. Every receptor here comes from an adult in good health.

The chain is built from TRBV19 and TRBJ2-1; TRBD1 matches at 8 bases. Trimming took 3 bases from V and 5 from J; bases not matched to a gene: 9. The CDR3 length is 16 residues. The germline CDR1 and CDR2 sequences are LNHDA and SQIVND (reference sequence). The CDR3 region is CASSIWGTGAHNEQFF. In DNA form, the CDR3 reads TGTGCCAGTAGTATTTGGGGGACAGGAGCACACAATGAGCAGTTCTTC.

The chain joins TRBV19 to TRBJ1-2, with D tentatively TRBD1 (6 bases). CDR3 length: 14 residues. The germline V gene encodes CDR1 LNHDA and CDR2 SQIVND (reference sequence). V was pared by 1 base and J by 3 bases, with 9 bases between. The CDR3 bases are TGTGCCAGTAGTATAGTTCGGACAGACTATGGCTACACCTTC. Amino acid sequence: CASSIVRTDYGYTF.

This chain links TRBV2 with TRBJ2-7, with D tentatively TRBD1 or TRBD2 (6 bases each). This CDR3 comprises 14 residues. V gave up 7 bases and J gave up 4 bases, with 17 bases separating them. Germline V CDR1 and CDR2: SNHLY, FYNNEI. CDR3 loop: CASKREQGGYEQYF. Here the CDR3 DNA reads TGTGCCAGCAAAAGGGAACAGGGAGGATACGAGCAGTACTTC.

The chain carries TRBV6-2 or TRBV6-3 and TRBJ2-5; D gene ambiguous. Germline CDR1 and CDR2: MNHEY and SVGEGT. The V gene lost 5 bases and the J gene lost 2 bases, with 15 bases spanning the gap. The length of the CDR3 is 15 residues. CDR3 sequence reads: CASSQSRAPQETQYF. DNA for the CDR3: TGTGCCAGCAGTCAATCTCGTGCACCACAAGAGACCCAGTACTTC.

The rearrangement joins TRBV6-5 to TRBJ1-5; tentatively, D is TRBD1 (6 bases). The CDR3 covers 16 residues. Looked up from germline, CDR1 is MNHEY and CDR2 is SVGAGI. V dropped 2 bases and J dropped 5 bases, with 16 bases sitting between them. CDR3 sequence reads: CASSYPSSGVYQPQHF. In DNA form, the CDR3 reads TGTGCCAGCAGTTACCCGTCGTCAGGGGTATATCAGCCCCAGCATTTT.

This chain joins TRBV7-2 and TRBJ2-1; D tentatively fits TRBD1 or TRBD2 (5 bases each). V lost 1 base to trimming and J lost 6 bases, with 16 bases between them. This CDR3 has 16 amino acids. The germline V gene encodes CDR1 SGHTA and CDR2 FQGNSA. This CDR3 reads CASSLVGGRVSNEQFF. CDR3 sequence (DNA): TGTGCCAGCAGCTTAGTTGGGGGAAGGGTGAGCAATGAGCAGTTCTTC.

This chain joins TRBV4-1 and TRBJ2-1; 13 positions match TRBD2. The junction had 11 bases not matched to a gene; V was cut back by 0 bases and J by 0 bases. The germline V gene encodes CDR1 MGHRA and CDR2 YSYEKL. CDR3 length equals 21 residues. Here the CDR3 DNA reads TGCGCCAGCAGCCAAGATCCGCCGACTAGCGGGAGGTTGAGCTCCTACAATGAGCAGTTCTTC. Amino acid sequence: CASSQDPPTSGRLSSYNEQFF.

The chain carries TRBV4-1 and TRBJ1-1; tentative D call: TRBD1 (6 bases). Germline V lookup: CDR1 MGHRA, CDR2 YSYEKL. The CDR3 totals 14 residues. Trimming shortened V by 4 bases and J by 0 bases, and 9 bases separated the two germline ends. CDR3 sequence reads: CASSPGDMNTEAFF. The CDR3 region has the DNA TGCGCCAGCAGCCCAGGGGATATGAACACTGAAGCTTTCTTT.

V is TRBV12-5 and J is TRBJ2-2; 8 bases are shared with TRBD2. The V and J ends lost 5 bases and 3 bases, in that order; junction bases with no gene match: 5. CDR1 and CDR2 from the germline V gene are LGHNT and FRNRAP. This CDR3 has 15 amino acids. The chain's CDR3 is CASGKLAEHTGELFF. In DNA form, the CDR3 reads TGTGCTAGTGGTAAACTAGCGGAGCACACCGGGGAGCTGTTTTTT.

The chain has TRBV24-1 and TRBJ2-2; possibly TRBD2 for D (5 bases). Trimming stripped 1 base from V and 3 bases from J, with 14 bases between. Germline V gene data show CDR1 as KGHDR and CDR2 as SFDVKD. CDR3 length: 17 amino acids. The chain's CDR3 is CATSDLEGVADTGELFF. The CDR3 nucleotides are TGTGCCACCAGTGATTTAGAGGGCGTGGCGGACACCGGGGAGCTGTTTTTT.

J is TRBJ1-5 and V is TRBV28; no reliable D call. The CDR3 consists of 13 residues. Germline loops: CDR1 MDHEN, CDR2 SYDVKM. V was clipped by 7 bases and J by 7 bases, with 14 bases between them. CDR3 in amino acids: CASTVYSSQPQHF. The CDR3 nucleotides are TGTGCCAGCACCGTGTACTCCTCCCAGCCCCAGCATTTT.

The chain has TRBV28 and TRBJ2-5; D is possibly TRBD2 (5 bases). The CDR3 totals 15 residues. The V and J ends lost 5 bases and 5 bases respectively, with 18 bases between them. Looked up from germline, CDR1 is MDHEN and CDR2 is SYDVKM. The CDR3 region is CASSPTPAERETQYF. CDR3 DNA sequence: TGTGCCAGCAGTCCGACCCCAGCGGAGCGGGAGACCCAGTACTTC.

This chain uses TRBV5-4 with TRBJ2-3, with 8 bases matching TRBD1. Per germline, CDR1 SGHNT and CDR2 YYREEE (reference sequence). The CDR3 is 15 amino acids. The junction had 6 bases not matched to a gene; V was cut back by 1 base and J by 5 bases. The CDR3: CASSLWTGMGDTQYF. CDR3 nucleotides: TGTGCCAGCAGCTTGTGGACAGGGATGGGAGATACGCAGTATTTT.

V is TRBV24-1 and J is TRBJ2-7; TRBD1 is a possible D gene (6 bases). CDR1 is KGHDR and CDR2 is SFDVKD in the germline V gene. The V gene lost 3 bases and the J gene lost 5 bases, with 16 bases spanning the gap. The CDR3 totals 15 residues. The CDR3 is CATSDPTQGRNEQYF. The CDR3 DNA is TGTGCCACCAGTGATCCAACACAGGGACGGAACGAGCAGTACTTC.

The V and J genes are TRBV19 and TRBJ1-1; D gene unclear. V dropped 4 bases and J dropped 5 bases, with 14 bases sitting between them. Germline lookup yields CDR1 LNHDA and CDR2 SQIVND (reference sequence). This CDR3 has 14 residues. The CDR3 reads CASSTPPFGTEAFF. The CDR3 DNA reads TGTGCCAGTAGTACCCCTCCTTTCGGTACTGAAGCTTTCTTT. Based on the CDR3 plus reference TRBV19 and TRBJ1-1, the full variable domain is DGGITQSPKYLFRKEGQNVTLSCEQNLNHDAMYWYRQDPGQGLRLIYYSQIVNDFQKGDIAEGYSVSREKKESFPLTVTSAQKNPTAFYLCASSTPPFGTEAFFGQGTRLTVV.

This chain links TRBV11-3 with TRBJ2-3, with a possible D match to TRBD2 (6 bases). There are 18 residues in the CDR3. From germline, CDR1 is SGHNT and CDR2 YENEEA. Trimming removed 5 bases at V and 2 bases at J, with 23 bases between. The CDR3 coding sequence is TGTGCCAGCAGCCTGAGACCGGGGAGCGGGCGATACACAGATACGCAGTATTTT. It translates to CASSLRPGSGRYTDTQYF.

This chain uses TRBV30 with TRBJ2-7; D gene unclear. Germline CDR1 GTSNPN, CDR2 SVGIG (reference sequence). Trimming removed 7 bases from V and 3 bases from J, with 10 bases in between. This CDR3 has 11 amino acids. The CDR3 here is CALRFGYEQYF. In DNA, the CDR3 is TGTGCCTTGAGGTTCGGCTACGAGCAGTACTTC.

This sequence joins TRBV6-5 and TRBJ2-7; D is perhaps TRBD2 (6 bases). V lost 7 bases to trimming and J lost 3 bases, with 16 bases between them. Germline loops: CDR1 MNHEY, CDR2 SVGAGI. This CDR3 is built from 14 residues. The CDR3 loop reads CASTSGTSLYEQYF. For the CDR3, the DNA is TGTGCCAGCACCTCCGGGACTTCTCTCTACGAGCAGTACTTC.

The chain joins TRBV7-2 to TRBJ1-1; D unresolved. The CDR3 is 13 residues long. Looked up from germline, CDR1 is SGHTA and CDR2 is FQGNSA. With 1 base removed from V and 4 bases from J, the gap between germline ends came to 7 bases. Here the CDR3 reads CASSLVSLTEAFF. The CDR3 region has the DNA TGTGCCAGCAGCTTAGTCTCCCTCACTGAAGCTTTCTTT.

V is TRBV19 and J is TRBJ2-3, with D possibly matching TRBD2 (6 bases). CDR3 size: 13 residues. CDR1 LNHDA and CDR2 SQIVND come from the germline V gene (reference sequence). V was clipped by 5 bases and J by 9 bases, with 15 bases between them. The CDR3 coding sequence is TGTGCCAGTAGTGAGGGACTCCAGGGCACGCAGTATTTT. Residues: CASSEGLQGTQYF. Full variable domain (remainder filled in from reference TRBV19 and TRBJ2-3): DGGITQSPKYLFRKEGQNVTLSCEQNLNHDAMYWYRQDPGQGLRLIYYSQIVNDFQKGDIAEGYSVSREKKESFPLTVTSAQKNPTAFYLCASSEGLQGTQYFGPGTRLTVL.

This clone was seen only a few times. The chain combines TRBV19 with TRBJ2-2; 7 bases match TRBD1. V lost 6 bases and J lost 7; bases outside the gene matches: 11. Germline V CDR1 and CDR2: LNHDA, SQIVND (reference sequence). The CDR3 runs to 15 residues. For the CDR3, the DNA is TGTGCCAGTAGGGTAGGGGGCTTGGGCGGCGGGGAGCTGTTTTTT. This sequence encodes CASRVGGLGGGELFF.

The chain recombines TRBV5-6 with TRBJ2-7, with a tentative D call TRBD2 (5 bases). The CDR3 length is 15 residues. With 5 bases removed from V and 3 bases from J, the gap between germline ends came to 18 bases. Looked up from germline, CDR1 is SGHDT and CDR2 is YYEEEE. CDR3 in amino acids: CASSAGGGLFYEQYF. Written as DNA, the CDR3 is TGTGCCAGCAGTGCCGGAGGCGGGCTCTTCTACGAGCAGTACTTC.

This clone came up once. The chain carries TRBV6-2 or TRBV6-3 and TRBJ1-3, with D perhaps matching TRBD1 (5 bases). This CDR3 has 15 residues. Trimming stripped 7 bases from V and 0 bases from J, with 13 bases between. The germline V gene has CDR1 MNHEY and CDR2 SVGEGT. This chain's CDR3 is CASIPGPHSGNTIYF. As DNA, the CDR3 is TGTGCCAGCATCCCGGGACCGCACTCTGGAAACACCATATATTTT.

In its sample, this clone was seen once. The V call is TRBV2, the J call TRBJ2-2, with 7 bases identical to TRBD2. Trimming took 5 bases from V and 1 from J; bases not matched to a gene: 10. The CDR3 has 17 residues. From germline, CDR1 is SNHLY and CDR2 FYNNEI. In DNA, the CDR3 is TGTGCCAGCAGTCATCGAGGACTAGGTGTGAACACCGGGGAGCTGTTTTTT. It is translated as CASSHRGLGVNTGELFF.

J is TRBJ2-5 and V is TRBV6-6; D may be TRBD2 (5 bases). V lost 5 bases, J lost 1 base, and 17 bases lay in between. CDR1 MNHNY and CDR2 SVGAGI come from the germline V gene (reference sequence). This CDR3 is 16 amino acids long. The DNA for the CDR3 is TGTGCCAGCAGTCCAAGGACTTCAGTGGGCCAAGAGACCCAGTACTTC. Translated, it gives CASSPRTSVGQETQYF.

The chain uses TRBV30 and TRBJ2-5; the match to TRBD2 covers 9 bases. After removal of 1 base from V and 5 bases from J, the junction contained 2 bases not matched to a gene. This CDR3 is 13 amino acids long. Germline CDR1 reads GTSNPN; CDR2 reads SVGIG (reference sequence). The CDR3 loop is CAWSGTSAETQYF. The CDR3 coding sequence is TGTGCCTGGAGTGGGACTAGCGCGGAGACCCAGTACTTC.

The V and J genes are TRBV6-4 and TRBJ1-5, with D perhaps TRBD1 (5 bases). The V end was cut by 1 base, the J end by 6 bases, with 13 bases between. CDR3 length equals 15 residues. Germline values: CDR1 MRHNA, CDR2 SNTAGT. The DNA of the CDR3 is TGTGCCAGCAGTGACTTAACTCAGGGAAGTCAGCCCCAGCATTTT. The encoded protein is CASSDLTQGSQPQHF.

This sequence joins TRBV6-1 and TRBJ1-4; no firm D call. Germline V gives CDR1 MNHNS, CDR2 SASEGT. CDR3 size: 12 residues. With 3 bases removed from V and 6 bases from J, the gap between germline ends came to 5 bases. The CDR3 protein is CASSELDEKLFF. DNA for the CDR3: TGTGCCAGCAGTGAGTTGGATGAAAAACTGTTTTTT.

This chain connects TRBV3-1 (or the pseudogene TRBV3-2) to TRBJ2-6; D is perhaps TRBD2 (6 bases). From germline, CDR1 is LGHDT and CDR2 YNNKEL (reference sequence). The CDR3 totals 19 residues. Between the trimmed V and J ends, which lost 1 base and 2 bases, there was a span of 18 bases. For the CDR3, the DNA is TGTGCCAGCAGCCAAGGCAGATGGAGGGTGCGGGCTGGGGCCAACGTCCTGACTTTC. Protein: CASSQGRWRVRAGANVLTF.

This clone is a singleton in its sample. The chain joins TRBV28 to TRBJ1-4, with D possibly being TRBD1 (5 bases). The germline CDR1 and CDR2 sequences are MDHEN and SYDVKM. Trimming took 5 bases from V and 8 from J, leaving 18 bases between them. This CDR3 contains 15 residues. DNA for the CDR3: TGTGCCAGCAGTCCCTCCCTGGCAGGGATGGAAAAACTGTTTTTT. It yields the protein CASSPSLAGMEKLFF.

This chain links TRBV4-3 with TRBJ2-7; perhaps TRBD2 as D (6 bases). This CDR3 is built from 15 residues. Germline V lookup: CDR1 LGHNA, CDR2 YSLEER. Deletions cut 0 bases from V and 3 bases from J, with 12 bases between. The CDR3 spells CASSQEEGLGYEQYF. The CDR3 DNA is TGCGCCAGCAGCCAAGAGGAGGGCCTGGGCTACGAGCAGTACTTC.